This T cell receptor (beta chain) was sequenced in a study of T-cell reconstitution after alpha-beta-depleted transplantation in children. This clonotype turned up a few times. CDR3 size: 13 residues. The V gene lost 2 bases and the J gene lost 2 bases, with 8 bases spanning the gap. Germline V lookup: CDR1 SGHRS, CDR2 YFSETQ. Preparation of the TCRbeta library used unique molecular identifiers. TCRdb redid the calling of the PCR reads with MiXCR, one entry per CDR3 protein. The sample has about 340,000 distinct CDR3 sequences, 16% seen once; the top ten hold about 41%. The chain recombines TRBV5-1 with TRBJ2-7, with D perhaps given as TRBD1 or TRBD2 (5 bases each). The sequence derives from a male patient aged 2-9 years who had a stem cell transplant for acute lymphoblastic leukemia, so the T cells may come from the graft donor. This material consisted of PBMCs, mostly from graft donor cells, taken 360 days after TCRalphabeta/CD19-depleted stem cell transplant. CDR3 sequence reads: CASSFVGAYEQYF. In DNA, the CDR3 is TGCGCCAGCAGCTTCGTGGGGGCCTACGAGCAGTACTTC.